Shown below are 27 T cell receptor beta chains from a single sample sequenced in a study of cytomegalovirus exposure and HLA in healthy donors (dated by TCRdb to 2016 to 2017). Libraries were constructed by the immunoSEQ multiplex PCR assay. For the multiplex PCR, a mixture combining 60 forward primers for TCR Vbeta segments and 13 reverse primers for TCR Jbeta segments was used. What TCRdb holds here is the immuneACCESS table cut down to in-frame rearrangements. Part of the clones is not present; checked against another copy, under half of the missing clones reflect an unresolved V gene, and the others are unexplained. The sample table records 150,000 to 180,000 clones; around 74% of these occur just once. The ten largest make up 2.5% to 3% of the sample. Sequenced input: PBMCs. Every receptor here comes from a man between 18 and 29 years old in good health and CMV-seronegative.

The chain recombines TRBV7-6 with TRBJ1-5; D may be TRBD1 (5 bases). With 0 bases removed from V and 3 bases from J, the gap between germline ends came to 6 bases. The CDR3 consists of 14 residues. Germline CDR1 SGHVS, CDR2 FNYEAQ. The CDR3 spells CASSLAGHNQPQHF. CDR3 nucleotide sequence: TGTGCCAGCAGCTTAGCCGGACACAATCAGCCCCAGCATTTT.

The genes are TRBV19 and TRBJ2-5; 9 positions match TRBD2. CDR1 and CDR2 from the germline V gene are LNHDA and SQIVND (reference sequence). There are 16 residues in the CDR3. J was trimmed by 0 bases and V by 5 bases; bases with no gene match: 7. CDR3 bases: TGTGCCAGTAGTCCCATAGCGGGGGAGTACCAAGAGACCCAGTACTTC. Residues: CASSPIAGEYQETQYF.

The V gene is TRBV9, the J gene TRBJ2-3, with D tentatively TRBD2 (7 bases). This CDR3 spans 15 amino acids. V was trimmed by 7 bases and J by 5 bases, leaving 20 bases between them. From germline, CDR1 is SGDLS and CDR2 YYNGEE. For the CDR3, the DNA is TGTGCCAGCCAAACGGGGGGCAGCGGGTTAGATACGCAGTATTTT. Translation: CASQTGGSGLDTQYF.

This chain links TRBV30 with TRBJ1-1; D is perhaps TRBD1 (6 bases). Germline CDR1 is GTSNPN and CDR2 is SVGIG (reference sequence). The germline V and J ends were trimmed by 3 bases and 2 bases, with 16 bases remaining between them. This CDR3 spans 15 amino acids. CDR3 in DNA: TGTGCCTGGAGGGGCAAGGGACAACTTAACACTGAAGCTTTCTTT. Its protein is CAWRGKGQLNTEAFF.

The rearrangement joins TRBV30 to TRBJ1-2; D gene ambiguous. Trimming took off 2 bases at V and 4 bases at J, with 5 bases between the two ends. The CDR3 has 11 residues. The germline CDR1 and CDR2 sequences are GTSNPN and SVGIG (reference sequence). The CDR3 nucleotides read TGTGCCTGGAGTCTAGCCTATGGCTACACCTTC. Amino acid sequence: CAWSLAYGYTF.

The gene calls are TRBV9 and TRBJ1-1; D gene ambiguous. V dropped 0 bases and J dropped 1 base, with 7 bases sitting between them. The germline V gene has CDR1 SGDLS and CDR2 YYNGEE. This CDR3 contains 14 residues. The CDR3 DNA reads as TGTGCCAGCAGCGTAGGCGCGGGGAACACTGAAGCTTTCTTT. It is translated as CASSVGAGNTEAFF.

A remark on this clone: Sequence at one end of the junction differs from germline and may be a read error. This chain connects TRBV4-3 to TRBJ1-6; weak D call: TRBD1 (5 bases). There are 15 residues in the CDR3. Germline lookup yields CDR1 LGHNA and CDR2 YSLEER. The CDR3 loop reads CAGSQITGDNSPLHF. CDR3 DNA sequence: TGCGCCGGCAGCCAAATCACAGGTGATAATTCACCCCTCCACTTT.

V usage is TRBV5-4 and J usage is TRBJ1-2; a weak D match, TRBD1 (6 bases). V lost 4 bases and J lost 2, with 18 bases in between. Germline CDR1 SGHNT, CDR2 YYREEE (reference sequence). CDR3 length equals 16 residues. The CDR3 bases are TGTGCCAGCAGCCCCACGGGGAAAGGGGGAAACTATGGCTACACCTTC. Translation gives CASSPTGKGGNYGYTF.

The CDR3 is CSAGGDYGYTF. The CDR3 nucleotides are TGCAGTGCAGGCGGGGACTATGGCTACACCTTC. The chain joins TRBV20-1 to TRBJ1-2; no reliable D call. This CDR3 spans 11 amino acids. The V and J ends lost 6 bases and 3 bases respectively, with 8 bases between them. CDR1 and CDR2 (germline): DFQATT, SNEGSKA (reference sequence).

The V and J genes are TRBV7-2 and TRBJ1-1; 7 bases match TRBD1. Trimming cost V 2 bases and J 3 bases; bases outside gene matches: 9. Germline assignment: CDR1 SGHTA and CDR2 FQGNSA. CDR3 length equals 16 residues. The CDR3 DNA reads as TGTGCCAGCAGCTTAAGCAGGGGGGTTGTGGACACTGAAGCTTTCTTT. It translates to CASSLSRGVVDTEAFF. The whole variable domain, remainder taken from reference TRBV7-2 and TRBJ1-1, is GAGVSQSPSNKVTEKGKDVELRCDPISGHTALYWYRQSLGQGLEFLIYFQGNSAPDKSGLPSDRFSAERTGGSVSTLTIQRTQQEDSAVYLCASSLSRGVVDTEAFFGQGTRLTVV.

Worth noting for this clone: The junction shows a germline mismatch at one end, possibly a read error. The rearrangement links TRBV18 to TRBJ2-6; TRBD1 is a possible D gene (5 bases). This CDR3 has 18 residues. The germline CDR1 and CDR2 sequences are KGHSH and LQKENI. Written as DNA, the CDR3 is TGTGCCAGCTCACCACCGATCCGCGCCTTCTCTGGGGCCAACGGCCTGACTTTC. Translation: CASSPPIRAFSGANGLTF.

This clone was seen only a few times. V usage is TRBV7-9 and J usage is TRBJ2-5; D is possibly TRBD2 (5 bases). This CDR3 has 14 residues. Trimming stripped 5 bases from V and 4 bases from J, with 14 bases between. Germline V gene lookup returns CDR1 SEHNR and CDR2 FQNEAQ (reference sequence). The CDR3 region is CASSPHKAGETQYF. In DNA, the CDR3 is TGTGCCAGCAGCCCACATAAGGCGGGAGAGACCCAGTACTTC. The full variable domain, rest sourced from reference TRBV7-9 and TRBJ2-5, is DTGVSQNPRHKITKRGQNVTFRCDPISEHNRLYWYRQTLGQGPEFLTYFQNEAQLEKSRLLSDRFSAERPKGSFSTLEIQRTEQGDSAMYLCASSPHKAGETQYFGPGTRLLVL.

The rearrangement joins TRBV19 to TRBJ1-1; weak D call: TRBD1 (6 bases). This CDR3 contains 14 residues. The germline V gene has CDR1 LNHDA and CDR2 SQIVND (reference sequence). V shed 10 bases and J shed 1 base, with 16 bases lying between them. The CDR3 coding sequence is TGTGCCACTCAAATAGGGGGTTGGAACACTGAAGCTTTCTTT. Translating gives CATQIGGWNTEAFF.

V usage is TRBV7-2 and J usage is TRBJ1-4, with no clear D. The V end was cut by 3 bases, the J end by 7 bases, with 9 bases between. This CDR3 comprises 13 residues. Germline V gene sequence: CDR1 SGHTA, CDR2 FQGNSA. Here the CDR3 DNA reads TGTGCCAGCAGCTTTAACATGGTTGAAAAACTGTTTTTT. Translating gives CASSFNMVEKLFF.

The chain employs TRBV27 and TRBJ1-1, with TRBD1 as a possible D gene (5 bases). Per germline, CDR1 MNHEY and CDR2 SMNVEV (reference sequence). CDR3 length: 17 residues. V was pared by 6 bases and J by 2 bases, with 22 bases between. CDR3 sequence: CASSALLGPRKNTEAFF. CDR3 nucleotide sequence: TGTGCCAGCAGCGCCCTTCTGGGGCCCAGGAAAAACACTGAAGCTTTCTTT.

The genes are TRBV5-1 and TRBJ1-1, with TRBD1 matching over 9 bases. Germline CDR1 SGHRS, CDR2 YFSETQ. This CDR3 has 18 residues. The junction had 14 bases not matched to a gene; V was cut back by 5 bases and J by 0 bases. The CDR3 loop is CASSTDRGISPMNTEAFF. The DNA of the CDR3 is TGCGCCAGCAGTACCGACAGGGGGATTTCCCCCATGAACACTGAAGCTTTCTTT.

CDR3 residues: CASSQGREGEGNSPLHF. DNA of the CDR3: TGTGCCAGCAGCCAGGGTAGGGAGGGCGAGGGTAATTCACCCCTCCACTTT. This rearrangement joins TRBV4-2 to TRBJ1-6; no clear D. This CDR3 contains 17 residues. From germline, CDR1 is LGHNA and CDR2 YNFKEQ. V was shortened by 3 bases and J by 6 bases, with 18 bases between the two germline ends.

CDR3 DNA: TGTGCCAGCAGGGGGACAGGGCTCACTGAAGCTTTCTTT. This gives the protein CASRGTGLTEAFF. J is TRBJ1-1 and V is TRBV2, with TRBD1 identical over 9 bases. V dropped 6 bases and J dropped 4; count of bases not matched to a gene: 3. Germline V gene lookup returns CDR1 SNHLY and CDR2 FYNNEI. The CDR3 runs 13 residues.

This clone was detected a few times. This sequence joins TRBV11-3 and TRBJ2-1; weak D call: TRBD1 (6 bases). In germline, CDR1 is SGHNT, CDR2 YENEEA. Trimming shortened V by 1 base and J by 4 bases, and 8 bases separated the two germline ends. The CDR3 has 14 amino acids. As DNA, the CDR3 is TGTGCCAGCAGCTTAGGGACAGAGTACAATGAGCAGTTCTTC. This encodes CASSLGTEYNEQFF.

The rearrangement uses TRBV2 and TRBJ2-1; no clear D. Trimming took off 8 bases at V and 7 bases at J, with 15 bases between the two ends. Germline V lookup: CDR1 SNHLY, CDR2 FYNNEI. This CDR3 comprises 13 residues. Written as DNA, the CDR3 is TGTGCCAGCGCCGACACCAGGTATAATGAGCAGTTCTTC. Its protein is CASADTRYNEQFF.

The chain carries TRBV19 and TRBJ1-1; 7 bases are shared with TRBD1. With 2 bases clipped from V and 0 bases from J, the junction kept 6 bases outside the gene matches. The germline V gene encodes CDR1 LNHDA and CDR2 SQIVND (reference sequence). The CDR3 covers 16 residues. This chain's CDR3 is CASSIRDREMNTEAFF. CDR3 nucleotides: TGTGCCAGTAGTATACGGGACAGAGAAATGAACACTGAAGCTTTCTTT.

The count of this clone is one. CDR3 sequence: CASRQQGIGEKLFF. For the CDR3, the DNA is TGCGCCAGCAGACAACAGGGGATAGGTGAAAAACTGTTTTTT. This sequence joins TRBV5-1 and TRBJ1-4, with TRBD1 matching over 7 bases. The CDR3 runs to 14 residues. CDR1 is SGHRS and CDR2 is YFSETQ in the germline V gene. Losses at the gene ends were 5 bases for V and 7 bases for J; bases not matched to a gene: 8. Together with reference TRBV5-1 and TRBJ1-4, the CDR3 gives the full variable domain: KAGVTQTPRYLIKTRGQQVTLSCSPISGHRSVSWYQQTPGQGLQFLFEYFSETQRNKGNFPGRFSGRQFSNSRSEMNVSTLELGDSALYLCASRQQGIGEKLFFGSGTQLSVL.

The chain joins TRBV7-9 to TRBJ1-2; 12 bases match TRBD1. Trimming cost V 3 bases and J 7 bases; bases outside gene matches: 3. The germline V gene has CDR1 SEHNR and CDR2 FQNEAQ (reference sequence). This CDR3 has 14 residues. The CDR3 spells CASSLGQGALGYTF. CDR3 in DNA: TGTGCCAGCAGCTTGGGACAGGGGGCGCTTGGCTACACCTTC. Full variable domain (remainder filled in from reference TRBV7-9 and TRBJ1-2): DTGVSQNPRHKITKRGQNVTFRCDPISEHNRLYWYRQTLGQGPEFLTYFQNEAQLEKSRLLSDRFSAERPKGSFSTLEIQRTEQGDSAMYLCASSLGQGALGYTFGSGTRLTVV.

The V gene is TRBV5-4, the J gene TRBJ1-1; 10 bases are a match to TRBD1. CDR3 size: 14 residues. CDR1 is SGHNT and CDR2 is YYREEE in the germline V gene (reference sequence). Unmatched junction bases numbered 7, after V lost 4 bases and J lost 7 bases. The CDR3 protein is CASSTDRGLYEAFF. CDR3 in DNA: TGTGCCAGCAGCACTGACAGGGGGCTCTATGAAGCTTTCTTT.

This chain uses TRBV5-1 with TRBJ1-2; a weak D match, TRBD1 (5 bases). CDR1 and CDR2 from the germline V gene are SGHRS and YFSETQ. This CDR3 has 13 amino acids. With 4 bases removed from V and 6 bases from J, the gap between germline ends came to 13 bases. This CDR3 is CASSLRATDGYTF. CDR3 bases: TGCGCCAGCAGCCTCAGGGCGACCGATGGCTACACCTTC. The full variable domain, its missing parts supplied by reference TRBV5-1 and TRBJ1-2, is KAGVTQTPRYLIKTRGQQVTLSCSPISGHRSVSWYQQTPGQGLQFLFEYFSETQRNKGNFPGRFSGRQFSNSRSEMNVSTLELGDSALYLCASSLRATDGYTFGSGTRLTVV.

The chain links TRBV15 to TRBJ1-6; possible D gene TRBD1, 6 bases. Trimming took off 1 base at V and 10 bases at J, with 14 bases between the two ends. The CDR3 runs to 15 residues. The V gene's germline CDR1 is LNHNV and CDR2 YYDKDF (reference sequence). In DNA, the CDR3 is TGTGCCACCAGCAGAGGCGGGGGCGCAAAGTCACCCCTCCACTTT. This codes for CATSRGGGAKSPLHF.

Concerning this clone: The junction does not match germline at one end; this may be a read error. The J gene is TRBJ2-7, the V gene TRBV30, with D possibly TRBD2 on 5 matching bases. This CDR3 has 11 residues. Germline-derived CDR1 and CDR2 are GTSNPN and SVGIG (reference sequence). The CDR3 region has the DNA TGTGCCGGGAGTGTACCCGGCGAGCAGTACTTC. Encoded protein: CAGSVPGEQYF.